A selection of T cell receptor beta chains follows, all from one sample in a study of human T cells and chemical hapten exposure. TCRdb processed the RACE reads anew with MiXCR; each CDR3 protein has one entry. This table holds about 340,000 distinct CDR3 sequences, 5.5% to 8% found once. The specimen comprised whole blood, sampled in connection with sensitization to the hapten diphenylcyclopropenone (DPC). All receptors derive from a woman aged 18-29 years with alopecia areata. Some clones in this sample may be carry-over from other donors' samples. Each CDR3 is given with its conserved first and last residue. D genes are given only for firm matches. Only part of the rows carry a size: once, few, many, or a class if the clone is expanded.

TRBV20-1	TRBJ2-1	TRBD2	few	TGCAGTGCTAACGGGGGGGCTGACTACAATGAGCAGTTCTTC	CSANGGADYNEQFF
TRBV6-2/TRBV6-3	TRBJ1-1	NA	few	TGTGCCAGCAGTTACTCGAATGCCGCTAACACTGAAGCTTTCTTT	CASSYSNAANTEAFF
TRBV4-1	TRBJ2-7	TRBD1	NA	TGCGCCAGCAGCCAGGTGGGACAGGGAGCGATCTACGAGCAGTACTTC	CASSQVGQGAIYEQYF
TRBV18	TRBJ1-5	NA	NA	TGTGCCAGCGCAGGCGGGGAAGGTCAGCCCCAGCATTTT	CASAGGEGQPQHF
TRBV5-1	TRBJ2-5	TRBD1	few	TGCGCCAGCAGCTGGGGACAGGGGAGTTTCGAGACCCAGTACTTC	CASSWGQGSFETQYF
TRBV5-1	TRBJ2-3	TRBD2	many	TGCGCCAGCAGCGAAGGACTAGCGGGGGACACAGATACGCAGTATTTT	CASSEGLAGDTDTQYF
TRBV5-4	TRBJ1-1	NA	NA	TGTGCCAGCAGCATACGACAGGCGATGAACACTGAAGCTTTCTTT	CASSIRQAMNTEAFF
TRBV12-3/TRBV12-4	TRBJ1-3	NA	NA	TGTGCCAGCAGTTTCGGCCAGTCTGGAAACACCATATATTTT	CASSFGQSGNTIYF
TRBV12-3/TRBV12-4	TRBJ1-5	NA	few	TGTGCCAGCAGAGCCAGGGTTTATTGCAATCAGCCCCAGCATTTT	CASRARVYCNQPQHF
TRBV4-2	TRBJ1-2	TRBD1	few	TGTGCCAGCAGCCAACGGGACAGGGAATCCTATGGCTACACCTTC	CASSQRDRESYGYTF